Listed here is a single T cell receptor (beta chain). Antigen unknown. These data belong to a study of cytomegalovirus exposure and HLA in healthy donors. Study results and limitations: Being productive about 87% or about 30% of the time was typical of most TCR beta V segments in an earlier analysis.

CDR3 size: 15 residues. Trimming left V 1 base short and J 0 bases short, with 12 bases between. CDR1 and CDR2 from the germline V gene are GTSNPN and SVGIG (reference sequence). Use of 60 Vbeta and 13 Jbeta primers characterized the PCR. Sequencing was performed with immunoSEQ multiplex PCR; in TCRdb, only in-frame clones are kept and a portion is missing. This sample has fewer than 200,000 clones, with 65% to 85% found just once. Material for sequencing was PBMCs. The TCR was taken from a female donor in good health and CMV-seronegative. This chain connects TRBV30 to TRBJ1-2; weak D call: TRBD1 (6 bases). The CDR3 coding sequence is TGTGCCTGGAGTGATTGGACAGTTTCTAACTATGGCTACACCTTC. It specifies CAWSDWTVSNYGYTF.